This T cell receptor (beta chain) was identified during a study of blood T cell repertoires in COVID-19. CDR1 is MRHNA and CDR2 is SNTAGT in the germline V gene. V gave up 6 bases and J gave up 5 bases; unmatched junction bases: 5. The CDR3 spans 15 residues. Clones were read by immunoSEQ multiplex PCR, and TCRdb kept only the in-frame ones, dropping some. The table includes tens of thousands of clones, roughly four fifths detected once. The sequence came from a woman aged 80 or over with COVID-19, enrolled during active disease. Sequencing was carried out using peripheral blood. The chain is built from TRBV6-4 and TRBJ2-1; 12 bases agree with TRBD2. The chain's CDR3 is CASSPGLAGNNEQFF. The CDR3 nucleotides read TGTGCCAGCAGCCCGGGACTAGCGGGTAACAATGAGCAGTTCTTC.